These T cell receptor beta chains were read from a single sample in a study of healthy donors' naive CD4 and CD8 T cells. TCRdb redid the calling of the reads with MiXCR, one entry per CDR3 protein. The table has about 200,000 distinct CDR3 sequences, about 74% seen once. The specimen was naive CD4+ and CD8+ T cells sorted from blood, pooled from several donors. These receptor sequences come from a pool of human donors in good health; the sample pools cells from several healthy donors. Both conserved end residues are part of each CDR3. A D gene is named only where the DNA matches it firmly. Rows may omit the clone size; those that give it use once, few, many or a size class.

size: -; D: -; length: 15; V: TRBV29-1; J: TRBJ2-3; DNA: TGCAGCGTTGAAGGGCGACTAGACACTATAGATACGCAGTATTTT; CDR3: CSVEGRLDTIDTQYF
size: -; D: -; length: 14; V: TRBV18; J: TRBJ2-3; DNA: TGTGCCAGCTCACCCCGCGGGAGCACAGATACGCAGTATTTT; CDR3: CASSPRGSTDTQYF
size: -; D: -; length: 13; V: TRBV6-5; J: TRBJ2-7; DNA: TGTGCCAGCACGGGCGACTACTCCTACGAGCAGTACTTC; CDR3: CASTGDYSYEQYF
size: -; D: TRBD2; length: 15; V: TRBV5-4; J: TRBJ2-1; DNA: TGTGCCAGCAGCCCCTGGACTAGCGGGAACAATGAGCAGTTCTTC; CDR3: CASSPWTSGNNEQFF
size: -; D: -; length: 11; V: TRBV6-5; J: TRBJ1-3; DNA: TGTGCCACAAGCTCTGGAAACACCATATATTTT; CDR3: CATSSGNTIYF
size: -; D: -; length: 14; V: TRBV6-5; J: TRBJ2-7; DNA: TGTGCCAGCAGTTATGGCGGAGTTCTCTACGAGCAGTACTTC; CDR3: CASSYGGVLYEQYF
size: -; D: TRBD1; length: 18; V: TRBV6-1; J: TRBJ2-7; DNA: TGTGCCAGCAGTGAATACATCCCGCGGGGACAGGGGTACCACGAGCAGTACTTC; CDR3: CASSEYIPRGQGYHEQYF
size: -; D: TRBD1; length: 13; V: TRBV29-1; J: TRBJ1-3; DNA: TGCAGCGCCAGACAGGGGACTGGAAACACCATATATTTT; CDR3: CSARQGTGNTIYF
size: -; D: TRBD1; length: 13; V: TRBV27; J: TRBJ2-2; DNA: TGTGCCAGCAATACAGGGGCTACCGGGGAGCTGTTTTTT; CDR3: CASNTGATGELFF
size: few; D: -; length: 14; V: TRBV5-5; J: TRBJ1-1; DNA: TGTGCCAGCAGCGTCAGGGTACTGAACACTGAAGCTTTCTTT; CDR3: CASSVRVLNTEAFF
size: -; D: -; length: 14; V: TRBV28; J: TRBJ2-7; DNA: TGTGCCAGCAGTCTGCGGACGATGCTCTACGAGCAGTACTTC; CDR3: CASSLRTMLYEQYF
size: -; D: TRBD2; length: 14; V: TRBV19; J: TRBJ2-7; DNA: TGTGCCAGTAGTCTAGCGGGGGACTCCTACGAGCAGTACTTC; CDR3: CASSLAGDSYEQYF
size: -; D: -; length: 14; V: TRBV30; J: TRBJ1-2; DNA: TGTGCCTGGAAGTGGGGGAACCAGAACTATGGCTACACCTTC; CDR3: CAWKWGNQNYGYTF
size: few; D: TRBD1; length: 16; V: TRBV15; J: TRBJ1-5; DNA: TGTGCCACCAGCAGGTTGGGCAGGGGGCCGAATCAGCCCCAGCATTTT; CDR3: CATSRLGRGPNQPQHF
size: -; D: -; length: 14; V: TRBV5-1; J: TRBJ1-1; DNA: TGCGCCAGCAGGCAGGGGCCAGGAAACACTGAAGCTTTCTTT; CDR3: CASRQGPGNTEAFF
size: -; D: -; length: 15; V: TRBV19; J: TRBJ1-5; DNA: TGTGCCAGTAGTCTTCAATCCATGGTGGGGCAGCCCCAGCATTTT; CDR3: CASSLQSMVGQPQHF
size: -; D: -; length: 14; V: TRBV24-1; J: TRBJ2-7; DNA: TGTGCCACCAGTGATTCACTAGGTCGGAACGAGCAGTACTTC; CDR3: CATSDSLGRNEQYF
size: -; D: -; length: 14; V: TRBV6-5; J: TRBJ1-2; DNA: TGTGCCAGCAGTTACGCCTCGTGGGGTGGTGGCTACACCTTC; CDR3: CASSYASWGGGYTF
size: few; D: -; length: 15; V: TRBV6-5; J: TRBJ1-3; DNA: TGTGCCAGTGGGCCGGGACCCAGCTCTGGAAACACCATATATTTT; CDR3: CASGPGPSSGNTIYF
size: few; D: -; length: 13; V: TRBV6-5; J: TRBJ2-5; DNA: TGTGCCAGCACCCAGGGAGGTTCGGAGACCCAGTACTTC; CDR3: CASTQGGSETQYF
size: -; D: TRBD1; length: 14; V: TRBV29-1; J: TRBJ1-1; DNA: TGCAGCGTTGATCGACAGGGGGAGAACACTGAAGCTTTCTTT; CDR3: CSVDRQGENTEAFF
size: -; D: -; length: 16; V: TRBV11-1; J: TRBJ2-1; DNA: TGTGCCAGCAGCAGTGCTAAGGGCCCGTCCTACAATGAGCAGTTCTTC; CDR3: CASSSAKGPSYNEQFF
size: -; D: TRBD2; length: 14; V: TRBV29-1; J: TRBJ2-1; DNA: TGCAGCGTTGGTTCGGGACTAGGCCCTAATGAGCAGTTCTTC; CDR3: CSVGSGLGPNEQFF
size: few; D: -; length: 13; V: TRBV6-2/TRBV6-3; J: TRBJ2-3; DNA: TGTGCCAGCAGTTACTCGACCACGGATACGCAGTATTTT; CDR3: CASSYSTTDTQYF
size: -; D: -; length: 14; V: TRBV27; J: TRBJ1-5; DNA: TGTGCCAGCAGTTTATCGCCACAGGGTATCCCCCAGCATTTT; CDR3: CASSLSPQGIPQHF
size: few; D: -; length: 15; V: TRBV6-5; J: TRBJ1-4; DNA: TGTGCCAGCAGTTACTCCGGGACCGTCGGCGAAAAACTGTTTTTT; CDR3: CASSYSGTVGEKLFF
size: once; D: TRBD2; length: 17; V: TRBV7-8; J: TRBJ2-1; DNA: TGTGCCAGCAGCTTAGCTAGCGGGAGGCCGGTATCTAATGAGCAGTTCTTC; CDR3: CASSLASGRPVSNEQFF
size: -; D: -; length: 13; V: TRBV29-1; J: TRBJ2-6; DNA: TGCAGCGTTGAAGACTCTGGGGCCAACGTCCTGACTTTC; CDR3: CSVEDSGANVLTF
size: -; D: TRBD1; length: 15; V: TRBV29-1; J: TRBJ2-1; DNA: TGCAGCGTTGAAGATGGGGACAGGGTTCGCAATGAGCAGTTCTTC; CDR3: CSVEDGDRVRNEQFF
size: -; D: TRBD2; length: 16; V: TRBV12-5; J: TRBJ2-1; DNA: TGTGCTAGTGGTCCTCTGGGTGGACTAGAGTTCATTGAGCAGTTCTTC; CDR3: CASGPLGGLEFIEQFF
size: -; D: -; length: 12; V: TRBV29-1; J: TRBJ2-3; DNA: TGCAGCGTTGTGGACAGCCCAGATACGCAGTATTTT; CDR3: CSVVDSPDTQYF
size: -; D: -; length: 19; V: TRBV28; J: TRBJ2-5; DNA: TGTGCCAGCAGTTTATATTTCGTCGGCAGACCCTCAAGGGAGGAGACCCAGTACTTC; CDR3: CASSLYFVGRPSREETQYF
size: few; D: TRBD2; length: 14; V: TRBV27; J: TRBJ2-1; DNA: TGTGCCAGCAGAACTAGCGGGGGGCGGAATGAGCAGTTCTTC; CDR3: CASRTSGGRNEQFF
size: -; D: -; length: 15; V: TRBV5-1; J: TRBJ2-1; DNA: TGCGCCAGCAGCTTAAACGGAGACTCCTACAATGAGCAGTTCTTC; CDR3: CASSLNGDSYNEQFF
size: -; D: -; length: 13; V: TRBV19; J: TRBJ2-7; DNA: TGTGCCAGTAGTAAGGAGGGTGCCTACGAGCAGTACTTC; CDR3: CASSKEGAYEQYF
size: -; D: TRBD2; length: 15; V: TRBV4-1; J: TRBJ2-5; DNA: TGCGCCAGCAGCCAAGGGGTAGTAGGGCGGGAGACTCAGTACTTC; CDR3: CASSQGVVGRETQYF
size: few; D: TRBD1; length: 13; V: TRBV29-1; J: TRBJ2-3; DNA: TGCAGCGTTGACAGGGGGCTTAAAGATACGCAGTATTTT; CDR3: CSVDRGLKDTQYF
size: -; D: -; length: 13; V: TRBV29-1; J: TRBJ2-1; DNA: TGCAGCGTTGTAGGAGGACGGGGCAATGAGCAGTTCTTC; CDR3: CSVVGGRGNEQFF
size: -; D: -; length: 13; V: TRBV29-1; J: TRBJ2-7; DNA: TGCAGCGTTAGACGTCAGAGCTCCTACGAGCAGTACTTC; CDR3: CSVRRQSSYEQYF
size: -; D: -; length: 12; V: TRBV19; J: TRBJ2-1; DNA: TGTGCCAGTAGTAAGGTCTACAATGAGCAGTTCTTC; CDR3: CASSKVYNEQFF
size: -; D: -; length: 13; V: TRBV29-1; J: TRBJ1-1; DNA: TGCAGCGTTGACCGCCACGGGGCCACTGAAGCTTTCTTT; CDR3: CSVDRHGATEAFF
size: once; D: -; length: 15; V: TRBV15; J: TRBJ1-5; DNA: TGTGCCACCAGCAGAGTTGCAGGCTCGAATCAGCCCCAGCATTTT; CDR3: CATSRVAGSNQPQHF
size: few; D: -; length: 14; V: TRBV27; J: TRBJ1-5; DNA: TGTGCCAGCAGTTTTTCCCGCGGTGATCAGCCCCAGCATTTT; CDR3: CASSFSRGDQPQHF
size: -; D: -; length: 16; V: TRBV6-5; J: TRBJ2-6; DNA: TGTGCCAGCACAGAGGACAGATTGTCTGGGGCCAACGTCCTGACTTTC; CDR3: CASTEDRLSGANVLTF
size: -; D: TRBD2; length: 17; V: TRBV18; J: TRBJ2-1; DNA: TGTGCCAGCTCCCTTATTCTGTCTAGCGGGAGAATGAATGAGCAGTTCTTC; CDR3: CASSLILSSGRMNEQFF